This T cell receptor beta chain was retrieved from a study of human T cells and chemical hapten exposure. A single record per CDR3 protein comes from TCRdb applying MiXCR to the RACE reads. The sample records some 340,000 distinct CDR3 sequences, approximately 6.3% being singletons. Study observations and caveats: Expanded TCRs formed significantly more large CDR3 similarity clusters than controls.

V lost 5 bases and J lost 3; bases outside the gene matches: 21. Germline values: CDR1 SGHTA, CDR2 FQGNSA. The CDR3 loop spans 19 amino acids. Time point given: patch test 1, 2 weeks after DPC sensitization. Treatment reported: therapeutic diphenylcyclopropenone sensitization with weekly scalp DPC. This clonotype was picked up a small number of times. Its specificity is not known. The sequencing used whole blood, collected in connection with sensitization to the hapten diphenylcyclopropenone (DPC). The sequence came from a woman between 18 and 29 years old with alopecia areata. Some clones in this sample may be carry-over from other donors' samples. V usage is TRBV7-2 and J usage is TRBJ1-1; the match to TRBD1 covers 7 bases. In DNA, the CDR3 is TGTGCCAGCAGCCCTGAGCCCTCCGCCCGACAGGGACGTTACACTGAAGCTTTCTTT. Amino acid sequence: CASSPEPSARQGRYTEAFF. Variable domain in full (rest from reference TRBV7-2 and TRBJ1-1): GAGVSQSPSNKVTEKGKDVELRCDPISGHTALYWYRQSLGQGLEFLIYFQGNSAPDKSGLPSDRFSAERTGGSVSTLTIQRTQQEDSAVYLCASSPEPSARQGRYTEAFFGQGTRLTVV.